This T cell receptor (beta chain) was recovered during a study of regulatory T cells in long-lasting Graves disease. Study-wide results and caveats: Persistent disease samples used TRBV28, TRBJ1-2 and TRBJ2-5 preferentially. Persistent Graves' patients showed less TCR diversity than newly diagnosed patients showed. Blood alone, not thyroid tissue, was studied.

Time point noted: newly diagnosed GD, antithyroid drugs for less than 3 months. The TCR library was prepared using RNA isolated from PBMCs. Details on this clonotype: Its cognate antigen is unknown.

Trimming cost V 3 bases and J 7 bases; bases outside gene matches: 9. CDR1 is SGHTA and CDR2 is FQGNSA in the germline V gene. The CDR3 spans 15 residues. TCR beta libraries were built with iRepertoire HTBI primers and Arm-PCR of CDR3 regions. TCRdb reprocessed the multiplex PCR reads with MiXCR, giving one entry per CDR3 protein. The sample holds about 520,000 distinct CDR3 sequences, around 13% seen once. The data were also submitted as part of a second study, on T cells in Graves' hyperthyroidism and ophthalmopathy. That investigation notes: The primer set for the first-round RT-PCR of the TCR CDR3 was HTBI.

The V call is TRBV7-2, the J call TRBJ1-2; 9 bases are a match to TRBD1. Sequenced material: peripheral blood mononuclear cells (PBMCs), taken at new diagnosis, from a patient treated with antithyroid drugs. The source of this sequence is a woman in her 30s with Graves disease. The DNA for the CDR3 is TGTGCCAGCAGCTTTGATCCGACAGGGGGAGGTGGCTACACCTTC. It codes for CASSFDPTGGGGYTF.